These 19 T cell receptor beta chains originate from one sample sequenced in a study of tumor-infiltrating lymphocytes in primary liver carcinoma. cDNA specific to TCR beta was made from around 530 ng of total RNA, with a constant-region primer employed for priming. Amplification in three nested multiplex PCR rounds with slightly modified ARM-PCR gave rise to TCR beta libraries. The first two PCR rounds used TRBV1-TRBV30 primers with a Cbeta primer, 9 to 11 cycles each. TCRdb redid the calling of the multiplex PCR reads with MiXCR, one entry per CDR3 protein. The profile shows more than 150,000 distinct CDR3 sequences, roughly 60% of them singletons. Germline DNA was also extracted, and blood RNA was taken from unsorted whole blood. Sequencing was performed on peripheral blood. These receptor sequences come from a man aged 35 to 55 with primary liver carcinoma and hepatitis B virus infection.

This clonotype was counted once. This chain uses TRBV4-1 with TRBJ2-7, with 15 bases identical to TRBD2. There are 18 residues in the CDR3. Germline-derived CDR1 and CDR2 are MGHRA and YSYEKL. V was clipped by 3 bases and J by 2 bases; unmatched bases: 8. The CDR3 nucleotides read TGCGCCAGCAGCCAGAAGGGACTAGCGGGAGGAATCGCCTACGAGCAGTACTTC. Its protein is CASSQKGLAGGIAYEQYF.

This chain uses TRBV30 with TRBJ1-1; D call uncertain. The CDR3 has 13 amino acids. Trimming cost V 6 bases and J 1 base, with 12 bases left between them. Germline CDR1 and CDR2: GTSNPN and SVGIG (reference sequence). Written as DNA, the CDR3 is TGTGCCTGCCTCAAGGAGGGGAACACTGAAGCTTTCTTT. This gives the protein CACLKEGNTEAFF.

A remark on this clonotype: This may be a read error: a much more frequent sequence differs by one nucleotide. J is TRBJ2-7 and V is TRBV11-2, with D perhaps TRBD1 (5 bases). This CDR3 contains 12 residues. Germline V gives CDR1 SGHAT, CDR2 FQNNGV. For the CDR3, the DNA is TGTGCCAGCAACTTACAGGACTACGAGCAGTACTTC. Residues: CASNLQDYEQYF.

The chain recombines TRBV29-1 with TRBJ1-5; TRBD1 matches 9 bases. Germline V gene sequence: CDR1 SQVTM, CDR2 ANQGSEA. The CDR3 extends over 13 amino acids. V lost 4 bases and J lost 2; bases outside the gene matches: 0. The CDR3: CSVGTGGNQPQHF. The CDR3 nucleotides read TGCAGCGTTGGGACAGGGGGCAATCAGCCCCAGCATTTT.

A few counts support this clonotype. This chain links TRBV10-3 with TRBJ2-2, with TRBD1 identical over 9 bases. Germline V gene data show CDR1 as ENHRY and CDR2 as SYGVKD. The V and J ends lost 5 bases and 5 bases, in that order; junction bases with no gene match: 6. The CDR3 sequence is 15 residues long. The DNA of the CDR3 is TGTGCCATCAGTAAACAGGGGGCCCCAACCGGGGAGCTGTTTTTT. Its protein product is CAISKQGAPTGELFF.

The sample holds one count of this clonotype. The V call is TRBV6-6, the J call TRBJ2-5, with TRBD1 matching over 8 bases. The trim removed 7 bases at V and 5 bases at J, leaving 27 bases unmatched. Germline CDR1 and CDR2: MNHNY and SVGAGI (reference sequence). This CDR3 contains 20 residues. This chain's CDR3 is CASTTDPGQGAGMPFETQYF. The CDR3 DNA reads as TGTGCCAGCACCACTGACCCAGGACAGGGAGCCGGTATGCCTTTCGAGACCCAGTACTTC.

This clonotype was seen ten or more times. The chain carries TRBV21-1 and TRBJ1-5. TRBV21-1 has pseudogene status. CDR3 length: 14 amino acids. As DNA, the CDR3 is TGTGCCAGCAGCCGACGCGTTAGCAATCAGCCCCAGCATTTT. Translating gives CASSRRVSNQPQHF.

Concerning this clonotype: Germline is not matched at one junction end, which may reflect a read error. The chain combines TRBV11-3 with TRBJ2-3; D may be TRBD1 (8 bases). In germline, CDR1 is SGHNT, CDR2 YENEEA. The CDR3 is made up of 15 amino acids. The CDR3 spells CVSSLGGGGTGTQYF. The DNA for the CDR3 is TGTGTCAGCAGCTTAGGTGGGGGAGGGACAGGTACGCAGTATTTT.

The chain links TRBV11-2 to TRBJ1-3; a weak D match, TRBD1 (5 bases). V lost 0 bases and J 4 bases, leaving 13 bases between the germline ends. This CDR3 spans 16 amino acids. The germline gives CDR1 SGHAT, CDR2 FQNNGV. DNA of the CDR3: TGTGCCAGCAGCTTAGAGGGACGGGAATACGGAAACACCATATATTTT. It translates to CASSLEGREYGNTIYF. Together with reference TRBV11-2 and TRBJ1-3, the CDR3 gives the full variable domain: EAGVAQSPRYKIIEKRQSVAFWCNPISGHATLYWYQQILGQGPKLLIQFQNNGVVDDSQLPKDRFSAERLKGVDSTLKIQPAKLEDSAVYLCASSLEGREYGNTIYFGEGSWLTVV.

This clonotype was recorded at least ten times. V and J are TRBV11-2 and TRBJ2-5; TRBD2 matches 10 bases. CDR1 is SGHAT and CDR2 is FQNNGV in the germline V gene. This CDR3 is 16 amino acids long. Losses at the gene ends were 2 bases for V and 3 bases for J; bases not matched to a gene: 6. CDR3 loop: CASSLQLAGVEETQYF. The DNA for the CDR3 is TGTGCCAGCAGCTTACAGCTAGCGGGAGTTGAAGAGACCCAGTACTTC. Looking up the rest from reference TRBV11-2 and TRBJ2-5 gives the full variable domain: EAGVAQSPRYKIIEKRQSVAFWCNPISGHATLYWYQQILGQGPKLLIQFQNNGVVDDSQLPKDRFSAERLKGVDSTLKIQPAKLEDSAVYLCASSLQLAGVEETQYFGPGTRLLVL.

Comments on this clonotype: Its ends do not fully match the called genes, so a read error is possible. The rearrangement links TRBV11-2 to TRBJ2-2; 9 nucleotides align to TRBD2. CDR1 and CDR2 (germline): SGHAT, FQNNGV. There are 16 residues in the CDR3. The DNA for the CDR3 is TGTGCCAGCAGCACCGCTAGCGGGACTAACACCGGGGAGCTGTTATTT. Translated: CASSTASGTNTGELLF.

The CDR3 DNA follows: TGTGCCAGCCGGGACAGGGGAGCAGATACGCAGTATTTT. Its protein is CASRDRGADTQYF. The chain has TRBV2 and TRBJ2-3; 10 bases agree with TRBD1. After removal of 8 bases from V and 4 bases from J, the junction contained 3 bases not matched to a gene. The germline V gene has CDR1 SNHLY and CDR2 FYNNEI. This CDR3 has 13 residues.

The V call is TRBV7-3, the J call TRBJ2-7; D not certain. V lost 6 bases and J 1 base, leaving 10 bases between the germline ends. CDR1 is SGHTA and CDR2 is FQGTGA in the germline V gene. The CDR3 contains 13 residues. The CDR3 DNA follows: TGTGCCAGCAGTAAATGGGTGTCCTACGAGCAGTACTTC. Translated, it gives CASSKWVSYEQYF.

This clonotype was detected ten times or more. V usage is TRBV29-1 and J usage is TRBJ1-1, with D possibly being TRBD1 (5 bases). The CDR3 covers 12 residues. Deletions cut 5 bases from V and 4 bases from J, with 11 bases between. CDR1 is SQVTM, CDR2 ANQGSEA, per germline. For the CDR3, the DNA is TGCAGCGTTTCCGCCAGGGTCACTGAAGCTTTCTTT. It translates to CSVSARVTEAFF.

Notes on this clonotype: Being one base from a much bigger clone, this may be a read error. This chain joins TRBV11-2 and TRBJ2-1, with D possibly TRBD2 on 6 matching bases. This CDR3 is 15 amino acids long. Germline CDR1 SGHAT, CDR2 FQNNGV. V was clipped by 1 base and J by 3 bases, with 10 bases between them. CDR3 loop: CASSLGGDDYNEQFF. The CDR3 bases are TGTGCCAGCAGCTTAGGCGGGGACGACTACAATGAGCAGTTCTTC.

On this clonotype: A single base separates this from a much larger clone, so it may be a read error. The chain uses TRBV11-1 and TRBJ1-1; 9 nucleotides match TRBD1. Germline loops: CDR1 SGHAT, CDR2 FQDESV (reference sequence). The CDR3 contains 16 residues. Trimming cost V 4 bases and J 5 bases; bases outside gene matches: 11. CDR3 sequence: CASSWSSGTGNTEAFF. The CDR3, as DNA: TGTGCCAGCAGCTGGTCTAGTGGGACAGGGAATACTGAAGCTTTCTTT.

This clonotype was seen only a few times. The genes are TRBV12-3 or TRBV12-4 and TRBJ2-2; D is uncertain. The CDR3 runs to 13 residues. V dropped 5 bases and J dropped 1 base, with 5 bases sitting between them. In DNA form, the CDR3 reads TGTGCCAGCAGTCGCAGGAACACCGGGGAGCTGTTTTTT. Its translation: CASSRRNTGELFF.

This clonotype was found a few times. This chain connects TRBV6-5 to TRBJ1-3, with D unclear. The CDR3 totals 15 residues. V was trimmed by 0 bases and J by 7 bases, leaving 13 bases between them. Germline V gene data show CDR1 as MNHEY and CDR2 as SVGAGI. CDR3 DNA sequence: TGTGCCAGCAGTTACTCGTCGGAGTCTATCAACACCATATATTTT. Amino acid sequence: CASSYSSESINTIYF.

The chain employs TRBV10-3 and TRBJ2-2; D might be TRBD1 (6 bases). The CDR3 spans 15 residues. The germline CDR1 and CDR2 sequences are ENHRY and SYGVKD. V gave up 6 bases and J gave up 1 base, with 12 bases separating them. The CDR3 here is CAIREQGGNTGELFF. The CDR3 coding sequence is TGTGCCATCAGGGAACAGGGCGGGAACACCGGGGAGCTGTTTTTT.